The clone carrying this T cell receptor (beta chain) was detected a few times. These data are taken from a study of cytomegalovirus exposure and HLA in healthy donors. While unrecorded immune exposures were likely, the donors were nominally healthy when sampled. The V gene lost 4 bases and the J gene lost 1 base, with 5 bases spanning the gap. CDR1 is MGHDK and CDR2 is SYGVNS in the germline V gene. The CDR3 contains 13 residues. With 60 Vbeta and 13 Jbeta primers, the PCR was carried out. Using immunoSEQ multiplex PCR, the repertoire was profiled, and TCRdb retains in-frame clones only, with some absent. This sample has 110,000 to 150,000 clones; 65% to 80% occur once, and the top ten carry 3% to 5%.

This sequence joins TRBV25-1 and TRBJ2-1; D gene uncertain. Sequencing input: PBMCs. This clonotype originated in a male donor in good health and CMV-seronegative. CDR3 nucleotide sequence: TGTGCCAGCAGTGCTGCGTCCTACAATGAGCAGTTCTTC. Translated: CASSAASYNEQFF.